These T cell receptor beta chains were read from a single sample in a study of CD8+ T cells in alopecia areata. Method: immunoSEQ multiplex PCR; TCRdb's copy keeps in-frame clones and lacks some. The sample contains about 280,000 clones, over 45% of which appear only once. This sample comprised CD4+ T cells sorted from blood, obtained at week 24, from a patient treated with tofacitinib. These receptors all come from a human donor with alopecia areata. The CDR3 runs from the conserved cysteine through the conserved F or W. D genes are given only for firm matches. Clone size appears in some rows only: once, few, many, or a class for an expanded clone.

size: -; J: TRBJ2-3; V: TRBV4-1; D: -; CDR3: CASSQDTGHSTDTQYF; DNA: TGCGCCAGCAGCCAAGATACAGGCCATAGCACAGATACGCAGTATTTT
size: -; J: TRBJ1-6; V: TRBV4-3; D: -; CDR3: CASSRVGLPNSPLHF; DNA: TGCGCCAGCAGCCGAGTTGGGTTGCCGAATTCACCCCTCCACTTT
size: -; J: TRBJ2-3; V: TRBV9; D: -; CDR3: CASSVGLGRTDTQYF; DNA: TGTGCCAGCAGCGTAGGCTTGGGCCGCACAGATACGCAGTATTTT
size: once; J: TRBJ2-2; V: TRBV30; D: -; CDR3: CAWSKGNTGELFF; DNA: TGTGCCTGGAGTAAGGGGAACACCGGGGAGCTGTTTTTT
size: -; J: TRBJ2-1; V: TRBV5-1; D: TRBD1; CDR3: CASSPGQGSYNEQFF; DNA: TGCGCCAGCAGCCCCGGACAGGGCTCGTACAATGAGCAGTTCTTC
size: -; J: TRBJ2-2; V: TRBV4-2; D: -; CDR3: CASSGLGGRRPGELFF; DNA: TGTGCCAGCAGCGGCCTGGGGGGGCGAAGGCCCGGGGAGCTGTTTTTT
size: -; J: TRBJ2-6; V: TRBV4-2; D: -; CDR3: CASSQVMRGSSGANVLTF; DNA: TGTGCCAGCAGCCAAGTTATGAGGGGCAGCTCTGGGGCCAACGTCCTGACTTTC
size: -; J: TRBJ2-7; V: TRBV2; D: TRBD1; CDR3: CASSAGQAGTYEQYF; DNA: TGTGCCAGCAGTGCGGGACAGGCAGGAACCTACGAGCAGTACTTC
size: -; J: TRBJ1-2; V: TRBV27; D: -; CDR3: CASSLYGTVLLYTF; DNA: TGTGCCAGCAGTTTATACGGGACTGTCCTTCTCTACACCTTC
size: -; J: TRBJ2-7; V: TRBV27; D: TRBD2; CDR3: CASSLSGGFYEQYF; DNA: TGTGCCAGCAGTCTTAGCGGGGGCTTCTACGAGCAGTACTTC
size: -; J: TRBJ1-1; V: TRBV7-9; D: TRBD1; CDR3: CASSPRQGGTEAFF; DNA: TGTGCCAGCAGCCCACGACAGGGGGGCACTGAAGCTTTCTTT
size: -; J: TRBJ2-5; V: TRBV30; D: -; CDR3: CAWSVLRQETQYF; DNA: TGTGCCTGGAGTGTACTGCGACAAGAGACCCAGTACTTC
size: -; J: TRBJ1-6; V: TRBV7-2; D: -; CDR3: CASSLALAANNSPLHF; DNA: TGTGCCAGCAGCTTAGCGTTGGCAGCTAATAATTCACCCCTCCACTTT
size: -; J: TRBJ1-2; V: TRBV15; D: -; CDR3: CATSRDPSNYGYTF; DNA: TGTGCCACCAGCAGAGATCCCAGTAACTATGGCTACACCTTC
size: -; J: TRBJ2-5; V: TRBV7-8; D: -; CDR3: CASSPLLEAQYF; DNA: TGTGCCAGCAGCCCCCTTCTCGAGGCCCAGTACTTC
size: -; J: TRBJ1-1; V: TRBV2; D: -; CDR3: CASTLHTEAFF; DNA: TGTGCCAGCACCCTCCACACTGAAGCTTTCTTT
size: -; J: TRBJ2-3; V: TRBV6-5; D: TRBD2; CDR3: CASSRAGGSTDTQYF; DNA: TGTGCCAGCAGCCGAGCGGGGGGATCGACAGATACGCAGTATTTT
size: -; J: TRBJ1-2; V: TRBV25-1; D: -; CDR3: CASSATTGYTF; DNA: TGTGCCAGCAGTGCCACAACAGGCTACACCTTC
size: -; J: TRBJ1-1; V: TRBV29-1; D: -; CDR3: CSARDVNTEAFF; DNA: TGCAGCGCCAGGGATGTTAACACTGAAGCTTTCTTT
size: -; J: TRBJ1-2; V: TRBV2; D: -; CDR3: CASSEGSYGYTF; DNA: TGTGCCAGCAGTGAAGGGAGCTATGGCTACACCTTC
size: -; J: TRBJ2-3; V: TRBV4-2; D: -; CDR3: CASSHSTQLTDTQYF; DNA: TGTGCCAGCAGCCACTCTACCCAACTCACAGATACGCAGTATTTT
size: -; J: TRBJ1-4; V: TRBV7-2; D: -; CDR3: CASSLSPRTDRNEKLFF; DNA: TGTGCCAGCAGCTTATCCCCTCGGACCGACCGAAATGAAAAACTGTTTTTT
size: -; J: TRBJ2-1; V: TRBV5-1; D: -; CDR3: CAGRGENNEQFF; DNA: TGCGCCGGCCGGGGTGAGAACAATGAGCAGTTCTTC
size: -; J: TRBJ2-6; V: TRBV2; D: -; CDR3: CASHRDGANVLTF; DNA: TGTGCCAGCCACAGGGATGGGGCCAACGTCCTGACTTTC
size: few; J: TRBJ1-2; V: TRBV4-2; D: TRBD1; CDR3: CASSQATGDGYTF; DNA: TGTGCCAGCAGCCAGGCGACAGGGGACGGCTACACCTTC
size: few; J: TRBJ1-1; V: TRBV5-4; D: TRBD1; CDR3: CASSLAGTANTEAFF; DNA: TGTGCCAGCAGCTTGGCAGGGACAGCGAACACTGAAGCTTTCTTT
size: -; J: TRBJ2-1; V: TRBV11-1; D: -; CDR3: CASSLIQPYEQFF; DNA: TGTGCCAGCAGCTTGATACAGCCGTATGAGCAGTTCTTC
size: -; J: TRBJ2-7; V: TRBV27; D: -; CDR3: CASSLSCEQYF; DNA: TGTGCCAGCAGTTTATCCTGCGAGCAGTACTTC
size: few; J: TRBJ2-3; V: TRBV15; D: -; CDR3: CATSRDSDTQYF; DNA: TGTGCCACCAGCAGAGATTCAGATACGCAGTATTTT
size: -; J: TRBJ2-2; V: TRBV30; D: -; CDR3: CAWRVVGGMVGGELFF; DNA: TGTGCCTGGAGGGTCGTTGGGGGAATGGTAGGCGGGGAGCTGTTTTTT
size: -; J: TRBJ1-2; V: TRBV30; D: -; CDR3: CAWSGQNYGYTF; DNA: TGTGCCTGGAGTGGACAGAACTATGGCTACACCTTC
size: -; J: TRBJ2-3; V: TRBV7-3; D: -; CDR3: CASSPGLARTDTQYF; DNA: TGTGCCAGCAGCCCGGGGCTAGCGCGCACAGATACGCAGTATTTT
size: -; J: TRBJ1-2; V: TRBV30; D: -; CDR3: CAWKGGGYGYTF; DNA: TGTGCCTGGAAAGGGGGTGGATATGGCTACACCTTC
size: -; J: TRBJ2-1; V: TRBV9; D: TRBD1; CDR3: CASSAAPRAGQGTNEQFF; DNA: TGTGCCAGCAGCGCCGCACCCAGGGCGGGACAGGGGACAAATGAGCAGTTCTTC
size: -; J: TRBJ1-2; V: TRBV29-1; D: TRBD1; CDR3: CSVVGQNYGYTF; DNA: TGCAGCGTTGTGGGACAGAACTATGGCTACACCTTC
size: -; J: TRBJ2-2; V: TRBV29-1; D: -; CDR3: CSVVDPNTGELFF; DNA: TGCAGCGTCGTCGATCCGAACACCGGGGAGCTGTTTTTT
size: -; J: TRBJ1-2; V: TRBV2; D: TRBD1; CDR3: CASTRDSHSNYGYTF; DNA: TGTGCCAGCACAAGGGACAGCCACTCCAACTATGGCTACACCTTC
size: -; J: TRBJ2-3; V: TRBV4-1; D: -; CDR3: CASSQGRQTDTQYF; DNA: TGCGCCAGCAGCCAGGGCCGACAGACAGATACGCAGTATTTT
size: -; J: TRBJ1-1; V: TRBV6-4; D: -; CDR3: CASSGLTGRNTEAFF; DNA: TGTGCCAGCAGTGGTCTTACAGGGAGGAACACTGAAGCTTTCTTT
size: -; J: TRBJ1-1; V: TRBV11-2; D: -; CDR3: CASSYYLQKEAFF; DNA: TGTGCCAGCAGCTACTACTTACAGAAAGAAGCTTTCTTT
size: few; J: TRBJ1-4; V: TRBV7-9; D: TRBD1; CDR3: CASSLAQGREKLFF; DNA: TGTGCCAGCAGCTTAGCACAGGGGCGGGAAAAACTGTTTTTT
size: -; J: TRBJ2-5; V: TRBV7-9; D: -; CDR3: CASSPRGGGETQYF; DNA: TGTGCCAGCAGCCCACGCGGGGGCGGGGAGACCCAGTACTTC
size: few; J: TRBJ1-6; V: TRBV27; D: -; CDR3: CASRLPGAYNSPLHF; DNA: TGTGCCAGCAGGCTACCCGGGGCTTATAATTCACCCCTCCACTTT
size: -; J: TRBJ2-1; V: TRBV11-2; D: -; CDR3: CASSPSRGNEQFF; DNA: TGTGCCAGCAGCCCGTCGAGGGGCAATGAGCAGTTCTTC
size: -; J: TRBJ2-3; V: TRBV12-5; D: -; CDR3: CASGFHSTDTQYF; DNA: TGTGCTAGTGGTTTTCATAGCACAGATACGCAGTATTTT
size: few; J: TRBJ1-3; V: TRBV29-1; D: -; CDR3: CSVGGRSGNTIYF; DNA: TGCAGCGTGGGGGGAAGATCTGGAAACACCATATATTTT
size: -; J: TRBJ1-5; V: TRBV29-1; D: -; CDR3: CSAREGIHSNQPQHF; DNA: TGCAGCGCTCGGGAGGGAATTCATAGCAATCAGCCCCAGCATTTT
size: -; J: TRBJ1-2; V: TRBV19; D: -; CDR3: CASSIGLLYGYTF; DNA: TGTGCCAGTAGTATCGGACTCTTATATGGCTACACCTTC
size: -; J: TRBJ2-5; V: TRBV7-2; D: -; CDR3: CASSFSGPTLETQYF; DNA: TGTGCCAGCAGCTTCTCCGGGCCCACCTTGGAGACCCAGTACTTC
size: -; J: TRBJ1-2; V: TRBV7-2; D: TRBD1; CDR3: CASSLVYRDSRYGYTF; DNA: TGTGCCAGCAGCTTAGTGTACCGGGACAGTAGATATGGCTACACCTTC
size: -; J: TRBJ1-5; V: TRBV4-1; D: -; CDR3: CASSLAGDQPQHF; DNA: TGCGCCAGCAGCCTTGCAGGGGACCAGCCCCAGCATTTT
size: -; J: TRBJ2-1; V: TRBV7-2; D: TRBD1; CDR3: CASSSDRGSYNEQFF; DNA: TGTGCCAGCAGCTCTGACAGGGGCTCCTACAATGAGCAGTTCTTC
size: few; J: TRBJ1-5; V: TRBV30; D: -; CDR3: CAWSVSIINQPQHF; DNA: TGTGCCTGGAGTGTTTCCATTATCAATCAGCCCCAGCATTTT
size: few; J: TRBJ2-3; V: TRBV2; D: TRBD2; CDR3: CASSQRGAPDTQYF; DNA: TGTGCCAGCAGTCAGCGGGGGGCCCCAGATACGCAGTATTTT
size: -; J: TRBJ1-1; V: TRBV29-1; D: -; CDR3: CSVAQRLQNTEAFF; DNA: TGCAGCGTTGCTCAGCGGCTACAGAACACTGAAGCTTTCTTT